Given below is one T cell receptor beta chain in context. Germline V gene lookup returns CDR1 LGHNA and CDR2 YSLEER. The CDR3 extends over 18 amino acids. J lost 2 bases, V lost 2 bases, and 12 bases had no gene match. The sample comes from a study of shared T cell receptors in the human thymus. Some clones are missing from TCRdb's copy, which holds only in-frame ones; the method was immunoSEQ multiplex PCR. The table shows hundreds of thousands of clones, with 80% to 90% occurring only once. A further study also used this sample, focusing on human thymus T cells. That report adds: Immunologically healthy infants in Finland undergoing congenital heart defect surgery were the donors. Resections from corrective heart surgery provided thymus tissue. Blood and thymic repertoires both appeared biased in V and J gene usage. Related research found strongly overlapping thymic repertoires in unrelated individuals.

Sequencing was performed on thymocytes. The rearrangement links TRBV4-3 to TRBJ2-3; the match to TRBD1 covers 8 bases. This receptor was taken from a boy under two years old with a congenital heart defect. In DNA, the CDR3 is TGCGCCAGCAGCCAATCGGGACGCCGGGACAGGATCACAGATACGCAGTATTTT. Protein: CASSQSGRRDRITDTQYF.